Listed below are T cell receptor beta chains from one sample, sequenced in a study of siplizumab effects on memory and regulatory T cells. Sequencing was performed with immunoSEQ multiplex PCR; in TCRdb, only in-frame clones are kept and a portion is missing. Of roughly 62,000 clones listed, approximately 93% are singletons. What was sequenced was CD8+ T cells sorted from blood. These receptor sequences come from a human donor in good health. Each CDR3 is given with its conserved first and last residue. The D gene is left open where the match is weak. Clone size appears in some rows only: once, few, many, or a class for an expanded clone.

abundance: -; j_gene: TRBJ2-3; d_gene: TRBD2; v_gene: TRBV15; CDR3aa: CATSRETSGGTDTQYF; CDR3nt: TGTGCCACCAGCAGAGAGACTAGCGGAGGCACAGATACGCAGTATTTT
abundance: -; j_gene: TRBJ2-1; d_gene: -; v_gene: TRBV25-1; CDR3aa: CASSEWRDRPHEQFF; CDR3nt: TGTGCCAGCAGTGAATGGAGGGACCGGCCCCATGAGCAGTTCTTC
abundance: -; j_gene: TRBJ2-3; d_gene: -; v_gene: TRBV7-3; CDR3aa: CASSPGGWSADTQYF; CDR3nt: TGTGCCAGCAGTCCAGGGGGGTGGTCCGCAGATACGCAGTATTTT
abundance: -; j_gene: TRBJ2-3; d_gene: TRBD2; v_gene: TRBV19; CDR3aa: CACSGLSSTDTQYF; CDR3nt: TGTGCCTGTAGCGGGCTCTCGAGCACAGATACGCAGTATTTT
abundance: -; j_gene: TRBJ2-7; d_gene: TRBD2; v_gene: TRBV7-6; CDR3aa: CASSLARKLAGGGHEQYF; CDR3nt: TGTGCCAGCAGCTTAGCGCGGAAACTAGCGGGAGGAGGCCACGAGCAGTACTTC
abundance: -; j_gene: TRBJ2-7; d_gene: TRBD1; v_gene: TRBV29-1; CDR3aa: CSVAPGGWNEQYF; CDR3nt: TGCAGCGTTGCTCCAGGGGGTTGGAACGAGCAGTACTTC
abundance: -; j_gene: TRBJ1-2; d_gene: -; v_gene: TRBV4-1; CDR3aa: CASSQDRANYGYTF; CDR3nt: TGCGCCAGCAGCCAAGACAGAGCTAACTATGGCTACACCTTC
abundance: -; j_gene: TRBJ2-1; d_gene: -; v_gene: TRBV5-4; CDR3aa: CASSFPSAGQFF; CDR3nt: TGTGCCAGCAGCTTCCCTAGCGCGGGCCAGTTCTTC
abundance: -; j_gene: TRBJ2-2; d_gene: TRBD1; v_gene: TRBV30; CDR3aa: CAWSVGRGPYSGELFF; CDR3nt: TGTGCCTGGAGTGTAGGCAGGGGGCCTTATTCCGGGGAGCTGTTTTTT
abundance: once; j_gene: TRBJ2-7; d_gene: TRBD2; v_gene: TRBV9; CDR3aa: CASSESEETSGRKYEQYF; CDR3nt: TGTGCCAGCAGCGAAAGCGAAGAGACTAGCGGGAGGAAGTACGAGCAGTACTTC
abundance: -; j_gene: TRBJ1-3; d_gene: TRBD1; v_gene: TRBV5-8; CDR3aa: CASRQQGAVGNTIYF; CDR3nt: TGTGCCAGCAGACAACAGGGGGCGGTTGGAAACACCATATATTTT
abundance: -; j_gene: TRBJ2-7; d_gene: TRBD1; v_gene: TRBV7-9; CDR3aa: CASTLEGTGTYEQYF; CDR3nt: TGTGCCAGCACCCTTGAGGGGACAGGGACCTACGAGCAGTACTTC
abundance: -; j_gene: TRBJ1-1; d_gene: -; v_gene: TRBV27; CDR3aa: CASSSTGTYLEAFF; CDR3nt: TGTGCCAGCAGTTCAACCGGGACCTACCTCGAAGCTTTCTTT
abundance: once; j_gene: TRBJ2-1; d_gene: TRBD2; v_gene: TRBV13; CDR3aa: CASSFQLAGSYNEQFF; CDR3nt: TGTGCCAGCAGCTTCCAACTAGCGGGTTCCTACAATGAGCAGTTCTTC
abundance: -; j_gene: TRBJ1-5; d_gene: TRBD1; v_gene: TRBV7-9; CDR3aa: CASGQGLGNQPQHF; CDR3nt: TGTGCCAGTGGACAGGGGTTAGGCAATCAGCCCCAGCATTTT
abundance: once; j_gene: TRBJ2-7; d_gene: TRBD2; v_gene: TRBV7-9; CDR3aa: CASSFSSGGYEQYF; CDR3nt: TGTGCCAGCAGCTTCAGTAGCGGGGGCTACGAGCAGTACTTC
abundance: -; j_gene: TRBJ2-1; d_gene: -; v_gene: TRBV27; CDR3aa: CASRKRQLNEQFF; CDR3nt: TGTGCCAGCAGGAAAAGACAGCTCAATGAGCAGTTCTTC
abundance: -; j_gene: TRBJ2-2; d_gene: -; v_gene: TRBV29-1; CDR3aa: CSVDWATGELFF; CDR3nt: TGCAGCGTTGATTGGGCAACCGGGGAGCTGTTTTTT
abundance: -; j_gene: TRBJ2-1; d_gene: TRBD2; v_gene: TRBV28; CDR3aa: CASSLRYSGSVKQFF; CDR3nt: TGTGCCAGCAGTTTAAGATACAGCGGGAGTGTTAAGCAGTTCTTC
abundance: -; j_gene: TRBJ2-1; d_gene: TRBD1; v_gene: TRBV5-8; CDR3aa: CASRGTGTGYEQFF; CDR3nt: TGTGCCAGCAGGGGCACCGGGACAGGTTATGAGCAGTTCTTC
abundance: -; j_gene: TRBJ2-7; d_gene: -; v_gene: TRBV20-1; CDR3aa: CSVGQGNEQYF; CDR3nt: TGCAGTGTGGGGCAGGGGAACGAGCAGTACTTC
abundance: -; j_gene: TRBJ1-1; d_gene: TRBD1; v_gene: TRBV9; CDR3aa: CASSGTGPNTEAFF; CDR3nt: TGTGCCAGCAGCGGGACAGGACCGAACACTGAAGCTTTCTTT
abundance: -; j_gene: TRBJ1-1; d_gene: -; v_gene: TRBV4-1; CDR3aa: CASSQEGMNTEAFF; CDR3nt: TGCGCCAGCAGCCAAGAGGGGATGAACACTGAAGCTTTCTTT
abundance: once; j_gene: TRBJ2-3; d_gene: -; v_gene: TRBV4-1; CDR3aa: CASSQSAGGASSTDTQYF; CDR3nt: TGCGCCAGCAGCCAATCAGCAGGCGGGGCCAGCAGCACAGATACGCAGTATTTT
abundance: -; j_gene: TRBJ2-7; d_gene: -; v_gene: TRBV4-1; CDR3aa: CASSQGIGGAHDYEQYF; CDR3nt: TGCGCCAGCAGCCAAGGAATAGGGGGGGCGCATGACTACGAGCAGTACTTC
abundance: -; j_gene: TRBJ2-1; d_gene: TRBD2; v_gene: TRBV14; CDR3aa: CASSPSGLATYSEQFF; CDR3nt: TGTGCCAGCAGCCCGTCCGGACTAGCGACCTACAGTGAGCAGTTCTTC
abundance: -; j_gene: TRBJ2-7; d_gene: TRBD2; v_gene: TRBV5-1; CDR3aa: CASRPSGGSYEQYF; CDR3nt: TGCGCCAGCAGGCCCAGCGGGGGAAGTTACGAGCAGTACTTC
abundance: -; j_gene: TRBJ2-7; d_gene: TRBD2; v_gene: TRBV11-2; CDR3aa: CASSFSGSAYEQYF; CDR3nt: TGTGCCAGCAGCTTTAGCGGGAGTGCCTACGAGCAGTACTTC
abundance: -; j_gene: TRBJ2-1; d_gene: -; v_gene: TRBV27; CDR3aa: CASSYREGNEQFF; CDR3nt: TGTGCCAGCAGTTACAGGGAGGGCAATGAGCAGTTCTTC
abundance: -; j_gene: TRBJ2-2; d_gene: TRBD2; v_gene: TRBV9; CDR3aa: CASSVGPAGDTGELFF; CDR3nt: TGTGCCAGCAGCGTAGGTCCAGCGGGAGACACCGGGGAGCTGTTTTTT
abundance: -; j_gene: TRBJ2-3; d_gene: TRBD2; v_gene: TRBV6-1; CDR3aa: CASSGTSGRTLGTDTQYF; CDR3nt: TGTGCCAGCAGTGGAACTAGCGGGAGAACTCTAGGCACAGATACGCAGTATTTT
abundance: -; j_gene: TRBJ2-3; d_gene: -; v_gene: TRBV4-3; CDR3aa: CASSQESVGSDTQYF; CDR3nt: TGCGCCAGCAGCCAAGAATCGGTGGGGTCGGATACGCAGTATTTT
abundance: -; j_gene: TRBJ2-7; d_gene: -; v_gene: TRBV28; CDR3aa: CASSLSRVDEQYF; CDR3nt: TGTGCCAGCAGTTTATCCCGGGTCGACGAGCAGTACTTC
abundance: -; j_gene: TRBJ2-7; d_gene: -; v_gene: TRBV15; CDR3aa: CATSRGGDSAYEQYF; CDR3nt: TGTGCCACCAGCAGAGGAGGGGACTCCGCCTACGAGCAGTACTTC
abundance: -; j_gene: TRBJ2-2; d_gene: TRBD1; v_gene: TRBV19; CDR3aa: CASLGQGFDTGELFF; CDR3nt: TGTGCCAGCCTAGGACAGGGGTTTGACACCGGGGAGCTGTTTTTT
abundance: -; j_gene: TRBJ1-4; d_gene: -; v_gene: TRBV19; CDR3aa: CASSPVLFGEKLFF; CDR3nt: TGTGCCAGTAGCCCAGTCTTATTCGGGGAAAAACTGTTTTTT
abundance: -; j_gene: TRBJ1-3; d_gene: -; v_gene: TRBV4-1; CDR3aa: CASSQEYSGNTIYF; CDR3nt: TGCGCCAGCAGCCAAGAGTATTCTGGAAACACCATATATTTT
abundance: -; j_gene: TRBJ1-5; d_gene: TRBD1; v_gene: TRBV28; CDR3aa: CASSFYQGAEFQPQHF; CDR3nt: TGTGCCAGCAGTTTTTATCAGGGGGCGGAATTTCAGCCCCAGCATTTT
abundance: -; j_gene: TRBJ2-3; d_gene: TRBD1; v_gene: TRBV27; CDR3aa: CASSYGVGQGADTQYF; CDR3nt: TGTGCCAGCAGTTACGGGGTGGGACAGGGAGCGGATACGCAGTATTTT
abundance: -; j_gene: TRBJ2-1; d_gene: TRBD2; v_gene: TRBV19; CDR3aa: CASSWTSGSLYNEQFF; CDR3nt: TGTGCCAGTAGTTGGACTAGCGGGAGCCTCTACAATGAGCAGTTCTTC